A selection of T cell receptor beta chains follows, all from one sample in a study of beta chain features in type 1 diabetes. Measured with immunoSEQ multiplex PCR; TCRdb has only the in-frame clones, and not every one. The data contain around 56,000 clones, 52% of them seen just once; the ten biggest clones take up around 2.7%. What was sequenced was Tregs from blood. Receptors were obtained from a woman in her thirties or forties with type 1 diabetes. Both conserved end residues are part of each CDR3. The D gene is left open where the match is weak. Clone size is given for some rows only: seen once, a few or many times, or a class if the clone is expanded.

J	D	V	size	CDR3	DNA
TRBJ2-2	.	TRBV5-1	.	CASSLAANGGELFF	TGCGCCAGCAGCTTGGCAGCGAATGGCGGGGAGCTGTTTTTT
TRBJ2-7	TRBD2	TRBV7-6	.	CASSLRGTSGIHEQYF	TGTGCCAGCAGCTTAAGGGGGACTAGCGGGATCCACGAGCAGTACTTC
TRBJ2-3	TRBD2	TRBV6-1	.	CASSRSGGGPDTQYF	TGTGCCAGCAGCCGAAGCGGGGGAGGCCCAGATACGCAGTATTTT
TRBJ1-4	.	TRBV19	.	CATRGQFNEKLFF	TGTGCCACCAGAGGACAGTTTAATGAAAAACTGTTTTTT
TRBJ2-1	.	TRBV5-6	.	CASSQTGTEQFF	TGTGCCAGCAGCCAAACCGGGACAGAGCAGTTCTTC
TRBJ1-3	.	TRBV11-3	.	CASSLGSEAAGNTIYF	TGTGCCAGCAGCTTAGGATCTGAGGCTGCTGGAAACACCATATATTTT
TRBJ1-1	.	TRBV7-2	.	CASSQEVVGRTEAFF	TGTGCCAGCAGTCAGGAGGTGGTGGGGAGAACTGAAGCTTTCTTT
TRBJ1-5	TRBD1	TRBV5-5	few	CASSLVGTGVEPQHF	TGTGCCAGCAGCTTGGTTGGGACAGGGGTTGAGCCCCAGCATTTT
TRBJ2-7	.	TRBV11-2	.	CASSLGVATEQYF	TGTGCCAGCAGCTTAGGGGTAGCGACCGAGCAGTACTTC
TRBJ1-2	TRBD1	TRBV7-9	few	CASSLTGGEGYTF	TGTGCCAGCAGTTTGACAGGGGGCGAGGGCTACACCTTC
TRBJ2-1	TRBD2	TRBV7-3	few	CASSLLSSGPYNEQFF	TGTGCCAGCAGCTTATTGTCTAGCGGCCCCTACAATGAGCAGTTCTTC
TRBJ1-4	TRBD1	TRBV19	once	CASSMYTGVTNEKLFF	TGTGCCAGTAGTATGTACACAGGGGTGACTAATGAAAAACTGTTTTTT
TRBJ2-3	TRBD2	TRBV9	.	CASGGRYTDTQYF	TGTGCCAGCGGCGGGAGGTACACAGATACGCAGTATTTT
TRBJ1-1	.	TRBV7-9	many	CASSLGPDTEAFF	TGTGCCAGCAGCTTAGGGCCCGACACTGAAGCTTTCTTT
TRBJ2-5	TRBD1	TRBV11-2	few	CASSLGHLTGGETQYF	TGTGCCAGCAGCTTAGGGCACTTGACAGGGGGAGAGACCCAGTACTTC
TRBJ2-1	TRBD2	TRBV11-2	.	CASSLWTSGRNEQFF	TGTGCCAGCAGCTTATGGACTAGCGGGAGAAATGAGCAGTTCTTC
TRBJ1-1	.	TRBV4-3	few	CASSPSWGTVGYTEAFF	TGCGCCAGCAGCCCGTCTTGGGGGACTGTGGGGTACACTGAAGCTTTCTTT
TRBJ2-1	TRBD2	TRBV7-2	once	CASSGWTSGRGNEQFF	TGTGCCAGCAGCGGTTGGACTAGCGGGAGAGGTAATGAGCAGTTCTTC
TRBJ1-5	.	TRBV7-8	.	CASSLVAGDGQPQHF	TGTGCCAGCAGCTTAGTAGCGGGGGACGGGCAGCCCCAGCATTTT
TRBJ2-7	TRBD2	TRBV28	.	CASSSVAGAAYEQYF	TGTGCCAGCAGTTCAGTAGCGGGAGCGGCCTACGAGCAGTACTTC
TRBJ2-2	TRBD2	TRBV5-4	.	CASSRGTSGNTGELFF	TGTGCCAGCAGCCGCGGGACTAGCGGGAACACCGGGGAGCTGTTTTTT
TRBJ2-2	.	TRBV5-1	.	CASSLQGYTGELFF	TGCGCCAGCAGCTTGCAGGGGTACACCGGGGAGCTGTTTTTT
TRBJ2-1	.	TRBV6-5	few	CASSERLAEQFF	TGTGCCAGCAGTGAAAGGCTAGCTGAGCAGTTCTTC
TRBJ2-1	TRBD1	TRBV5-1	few	CASSPQGATYNEQFF	TGCGCCAGCAGCCCCCAGGGGGCAACCTACAATGAGCAGTTCTTC
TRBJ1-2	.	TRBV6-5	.	CASSLQGRNYGYTF	TGTGCCAGCAGTTTACAGGGACGTAACTATGGCTACACCTTC
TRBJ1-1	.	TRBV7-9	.	CASSLIFAEAFF	TGTGCCAGCAGCTTAATTTTCGCTGAAGCTTTCTTT
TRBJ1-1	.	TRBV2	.	CASKRAGNTEAFF	TGTGCCAGCAAGCGGGCCGGTAACACTGAAGCTTTCTTT
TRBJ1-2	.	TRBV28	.	CASSLDLGSYTF	TGTGCCAGCAGTTTAGACCTCGGGAGCTACACCTTC
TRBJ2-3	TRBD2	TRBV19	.	CASSPTRGLAGADTQYF	TGTGCCAGTAGCCCTACCAGGGGACTAGCCGGGGCAGATACGCAGTATTTT
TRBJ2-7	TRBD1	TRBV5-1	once	CASSLAEGQGNSYF	TGCGCCAGCAGCTTGGCCGAGGGACAGGGGAATTCGTACTTC
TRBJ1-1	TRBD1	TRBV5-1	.	CASSFTGGWGTEAFF	TGCGCCAGCAGCTTTACAGGGGGCTGGGGCACTGAAGCTTTCTTT
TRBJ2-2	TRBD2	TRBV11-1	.	CASSRGLAVANTGELFF	TGTGCCAGCAGCCGAGGACTAGCGGTCGCGAACACCGGGGAGCTGTTTTTT